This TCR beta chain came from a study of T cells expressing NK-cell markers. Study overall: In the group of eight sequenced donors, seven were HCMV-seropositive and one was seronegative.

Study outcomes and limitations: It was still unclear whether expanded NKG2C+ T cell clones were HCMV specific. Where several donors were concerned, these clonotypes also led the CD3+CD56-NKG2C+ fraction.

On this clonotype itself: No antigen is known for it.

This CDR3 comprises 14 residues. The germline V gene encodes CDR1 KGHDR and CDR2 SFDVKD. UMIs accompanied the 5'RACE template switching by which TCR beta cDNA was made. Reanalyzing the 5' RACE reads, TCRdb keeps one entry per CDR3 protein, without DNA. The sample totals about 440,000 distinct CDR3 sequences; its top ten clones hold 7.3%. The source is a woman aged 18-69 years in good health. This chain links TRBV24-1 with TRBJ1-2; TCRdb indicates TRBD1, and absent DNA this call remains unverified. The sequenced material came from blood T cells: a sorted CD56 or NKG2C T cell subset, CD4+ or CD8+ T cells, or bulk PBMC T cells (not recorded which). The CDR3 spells CATSAPDRVDGYTF.